This TCR beta chain was captured in a study of cytomegalovirus exposure and HLA in healthy donors. The PCR ran on 60 Vbeta and 13 Jbeta primers. The method was immunoSEQ multiplex PCR; TCRdb's version includes in-frame clones alone and lacks a portion of them. The data show about 97,000 clones, 79% seen once. This TCR was recovered from a male donor in good health and CMV-seropositive. The specimen was PBMCs.

The DNA for the CDR3 is TGTGCCAGCAGCCACTCCGGTGCAGAGACCCAGTACTTC. Its protein is CASSHSGAETQYF. The V gene is TRBV6-8, the J gene TRBJ2-5; no definite D call. V dropped 6 bases and J dropped 4 bases, with 12 bases sitting between them. The CDR3 is made up of 13 amino acids. CDR1 MNHGY and CDR2 SAAAGT come from the germline V gene.